The 13 T cell receptor beta chains listed next were all sequenced from one sample in a study of cytomegalovirus exposure and HLA in healthy donors. Researchers ran the PCR with 60 Vbeta and 13 Jbeta primers. Some clones are missing from TCRdb's copy, which holds only in-frame ones; the method was immunoSEQ multiplex PCR. The sample carries 150,000 to 200,000 clones, over 80% recorded once. The sample comprised PBMCs. The receptors come from a man aged 45 to 65 in good health and CMV-seropositive.

J is TRBJ2-1 and V is TRBV4-1; D gene ambiguous. The germline V gene has CDR1 MGHRA and CDR2 YSYEKL. V was shortened by 3 bases and J by 1 base, with 13 bases between the two germline ends. The CDR3 runs to 16 residues. In nucleotides, the CDR3 is TGCGCCAGCAGCCAGCCTACTACAACGTCCTACAATGAGCAGTTCTTC. This codes for CASSQPTTTSYNEQFF.

This clone was recorded only once. The chain recombines TRBV27 with TRBJ2-2, with a weak D call TRBD1 (6 bases). Germline V gives CDR1 MNHEY, CDR2 SMNVEV (reference sequence). This CDR3 spans 14 amino acids. The V end was cut by 5 bases, the J end by 1 base, with 8 bases between. CDR3 coding DNA: TGTGCCAGCAGTAGACAGGTGAACACCGGGGAGCTGTTTTTT. Its translation is CASSRQVNTGELFF.

This chain connects TRBV18 to TRBJ2-5; D unclear. This CDR3 spans 11 amino acids. Germline V gene data show CDR1 as KGHSH and CDR2 as LQKENI. Trimming took 5 bases from V and 2 from J, leaving 3 bases between them. CDR3 nucleotide sequence: TGTGCCAGCTCATCACAAGAGACCCAGTACTTC. This translates into CASSSQETQYF.

Only one count was recorded for this clone. The chain carries TRBV2 and TRBJ1-5; D is perhaps TRBD1 (6 bases). This CDR3 contains 14 residues. The germline V gene has CDR1 SNHLY and CDR2 FYNNEI. The ends were cut back, 3 bases at V and 4 bases at J, with 10 bases in the middle. CDR3 protein: CASSDGTTNQPQHF. DNA for the CDR3: TGTGCCAGCAGTGACGGGACAACTAATCAGCCCCAGCATTTT.

This clone was counted a few times. This rearrangement joins TRBV5-1 to TRBJ2-3; 7 nucleotides match TRBD2. Per the germline V gene, CDR1 is SGHRS and CDR2 is YFSETQ. V shed 1 base, J shed 0 bases, and the junction held 5 bases outside the gene matches. This CDR3 region has 16 residues. The CDR3 region is CASSLWSSGSTDTQYF. Written as DNA, the CDR3 is TGCGCCAGCAGCTTGTGGTCTAGCGGTAGCACAGATACGCAGTATTTT.

The chain combines TRBV9 with TRBJ2-1, with D hard to call. The V end was cut by 0 bases, the J end by 10 bases, with 20 bases between. The CDR3 sequence is 16 residues long. Germline loops: CDR1 SGDLS, CDR2 YYNGEE. The CDR3 region has the DNA TGTGCCAGCAGCGTAGAGGCTCAGCTAGATCTGTTGGAGCAGTTCTTC. Amino acids: CASSVEAQLDLLEQFF.

This chain links TRBV28 with TRBJ2-3; 15 bases agree with TRBD2. In germline, CDR1 is MDHEN, CDR2 SYDVKM. The V gene end was trimmed by 6 bases and the J gene end by 6 bases; junction bases not matched to a gene: 13. CDR3 length: 18 residues. The CDR3 DNA reads as TGTGCCAGCAGCCCTTGGAGGACTAGCGGGGGGGGAGAGGATACGCAGTATTTT. Its protein product is CASSPWRTSGGGEDTQYF.

The CDR3 here is CASSYPGQLAKNIQYF. DNA of the CDR3: TGTGCCAGCAGTTATCCCGGACAGTTAGCCAAAAACATTCAGTACTTC. This chain links TRBV6-5 with TRBJ2-4; D is perhaps TRBD1 (6 bases). The V end lost 3 bases, the J end lost 0 bases, and 12 bases lay between the germline ends. Germline V gives CDR1 MNHEY, CDR2 SVGAGI. The CDR3 runs to 16 residues.

This rearrangement joins TRBV7-2 to TRBJ1-3; D not certain. The germline CDR1 and CDR2 sequences are SGHTA and FQGNSA. The CDR3 is made up of 11 amino acids. V lost 2 bases, J lost 10 bases, and 6 bases lay in between. CDR3 nucleotide sequence: TGTGCCAGCAGCTTATTAGAGACCATATATTTT. Translated, it gives CASSLLETIYF. Looking up the rest from reference TRBV7-2 and TRBJ1-3 gives the full variable domain: GAGVSQSPSNKVTEKGKDVELRCDPISGHTALYWYRQSLGQGLEFLIYFQGNSAPDKSGLPSDRFSAERTGGSVSTLTIQRTQQEDSAVYLCASSLLETIYFGEGSWLTVV.

The chain combines TRBV25-1 with TRBJ1-1; D is undetermined. This CDR3 region has 12 residues. Trimming took 6 bases from V and 8 from J, leaving 13 bases between them. Germline loops: CDR1 MGHDK, CDR2 SYGVNS. Here the CDR3 reads CASSNLPREAFF. Written as DNA, the CDR3 is TGTGCCAGCAGCAATTTACCCAGGGAAGCTTTCTTT. The full variable domain, in which reference TRBV25-1 and TRBJ1-1 provide the parts outside the CDR3, is EADIYQTPRYLVIGTGKKITLECSQTMGHDKMYWYQQDPGMELHLIHYSYGVNSTEKGDLSSESTVSRIRTEHFPLTLESARPSHTSQYLCASSNLPREAFFGQGTRLTVV.

This chain links TRBV27 with TRBJ2-7; maybe TRBD2 (6 bases). The ends were cut back, 0 bases at V and 3 bases at J, with 12 bases in the middle. The CDR3 has 15 residues. The V gene's germline CDR1 is MNHEY and CDR2 SMNVEV (reference sequence). CDR3 nucleotides: TGTGCCAGCAGTTTATCAGGCGGGACCCACTACGAGCAGTACTTC. This sequence encodes CASSLSGGTHYEQYF.

J is TRBJ2-1 and V is TRBV27, with a possible D match to TRBD1 (6 bases). The CDR3 extends over 15 amino acids. V lost 5 bases to trimming and J lost 2 bases, with 13 bases between them. From germline, CDR1 is MNHEY and CDR2 SMNVEV (reference sequence). Written as DNA, the CDR3 is TGTGCCAGCAGTCCCCGTGGGGGCGCCTACAATGAGCAGTTCTTC. Its protein is CASSPRGGAYNEQFF.

The V and J genes are TRBV7-8 and TRBJ2-7, with D tentatively TRBD2 (6 bases). Germline V gives CDR1 SGHVS, CDR2 FQNEAQ. This CDR3 comprises 14 residues. Trimming took off 1 base at V and 6 bases at J, with 13 bases between the two ends. This CDR3 is CASSLGARRVEQYF. The CDR3 nucleotides read TGTGCCAGCAGCTTAGGAGCGAGGAGGGTCGAGCAGTACTTC.